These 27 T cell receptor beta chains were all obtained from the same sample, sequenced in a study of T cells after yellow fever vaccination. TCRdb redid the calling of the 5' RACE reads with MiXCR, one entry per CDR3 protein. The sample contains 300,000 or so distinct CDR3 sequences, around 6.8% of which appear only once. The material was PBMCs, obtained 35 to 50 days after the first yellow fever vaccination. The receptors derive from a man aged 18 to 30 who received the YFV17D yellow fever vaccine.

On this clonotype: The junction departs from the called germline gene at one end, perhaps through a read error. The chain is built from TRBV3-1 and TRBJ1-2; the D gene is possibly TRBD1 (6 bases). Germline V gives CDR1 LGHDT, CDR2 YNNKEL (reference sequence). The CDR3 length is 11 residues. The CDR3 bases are TGTGCCAGCAGCCAAGCACAGGGCCTGATCTTC. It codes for CASSQAQGLIF.

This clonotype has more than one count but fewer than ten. CDR3 bases: TGTGCCAGCAGCCACCCCGCGGCAGCGAACACCGGGGAGCTGTTTTTT. Residues: CASSHPAAANTGELFF. The chain has TRBV7-9 and TRBJ2-2; D is unresolved. The germline CDR1 and CDR2 sequences are SEHNR and FQNEAQ (reference sequence). The length of the CDR3 is 16 residues. Deletions cut 5 bases from V and 0 bases from J, with 13 bases between.

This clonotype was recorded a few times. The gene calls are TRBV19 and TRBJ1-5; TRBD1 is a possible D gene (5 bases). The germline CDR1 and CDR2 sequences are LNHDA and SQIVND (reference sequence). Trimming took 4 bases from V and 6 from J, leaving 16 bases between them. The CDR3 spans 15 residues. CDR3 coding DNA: TGTGCCAGTAGTAACCCTGGGACCACCCGTCAGCCCCAGCATTTT. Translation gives CASSNPGTTRQPQHF.

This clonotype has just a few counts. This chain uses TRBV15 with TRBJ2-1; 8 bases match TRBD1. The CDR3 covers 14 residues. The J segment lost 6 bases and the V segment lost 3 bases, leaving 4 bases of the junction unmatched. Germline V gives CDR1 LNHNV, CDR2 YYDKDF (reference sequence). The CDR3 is CATSRVDRVNEQFF. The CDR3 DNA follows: TGTGCCACCAGCAGGGTGGACAGGGTCAATGAGCAGTTCTTC.

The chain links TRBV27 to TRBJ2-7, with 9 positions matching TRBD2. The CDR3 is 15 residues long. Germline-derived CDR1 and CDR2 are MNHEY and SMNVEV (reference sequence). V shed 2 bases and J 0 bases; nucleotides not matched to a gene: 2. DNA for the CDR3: TGTGCCAGCAGTTTAGATAGCGGGGGCTCCTACGAGCAGTACTTC. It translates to CASSLDSGGSYEQYF.

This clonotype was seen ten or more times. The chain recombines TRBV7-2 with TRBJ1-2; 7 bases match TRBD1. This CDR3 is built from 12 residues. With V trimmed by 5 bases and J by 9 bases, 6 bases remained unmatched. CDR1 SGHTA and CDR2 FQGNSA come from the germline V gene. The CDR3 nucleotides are TGTGCCAGCAGCCCTCAGGGGGTCAGCTACACCTTC. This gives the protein CASSPQGVSYTF.

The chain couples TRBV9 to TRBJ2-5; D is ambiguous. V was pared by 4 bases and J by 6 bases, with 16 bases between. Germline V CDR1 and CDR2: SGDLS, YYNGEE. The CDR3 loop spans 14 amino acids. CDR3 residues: CASSPDSTFKTQYF. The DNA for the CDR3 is TGTGCCAGCAGCCCAGACTCCACCTTTAAGACCCAGTACTTC.

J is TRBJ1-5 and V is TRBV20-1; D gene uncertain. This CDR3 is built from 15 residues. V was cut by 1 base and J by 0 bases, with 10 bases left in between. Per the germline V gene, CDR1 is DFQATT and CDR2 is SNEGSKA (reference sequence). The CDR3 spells CSARGGRDSNQPQHF. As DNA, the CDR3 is TGCAGTGCTAGAGGCGGGCGAGATAGCAATCAGCCCCAGCATTTT.

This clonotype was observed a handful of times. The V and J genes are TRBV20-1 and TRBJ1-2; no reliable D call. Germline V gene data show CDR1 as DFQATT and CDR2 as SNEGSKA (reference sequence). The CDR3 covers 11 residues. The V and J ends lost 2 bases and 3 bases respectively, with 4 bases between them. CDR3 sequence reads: CSARLDYGYTF. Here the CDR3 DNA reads TGCAGTGCTAGACTAGACTATGGCTACACCTTC.

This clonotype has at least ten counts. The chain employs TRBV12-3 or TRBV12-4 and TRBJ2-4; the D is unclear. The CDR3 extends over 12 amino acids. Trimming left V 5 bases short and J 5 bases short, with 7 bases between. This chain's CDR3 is CASSPRENIQYF. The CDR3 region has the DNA TGTGCCAGCAGTCCTAGAGAAAACATTCAGTACTTC.

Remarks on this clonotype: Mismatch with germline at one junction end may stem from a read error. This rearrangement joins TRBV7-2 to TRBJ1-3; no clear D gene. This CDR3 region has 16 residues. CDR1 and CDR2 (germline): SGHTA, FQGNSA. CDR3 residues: CASSLGRPSSGNTIYF. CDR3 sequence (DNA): TGTGCCAGCAGTTTAGGCCGGCCTAGCTCTGGAAACACCATATATTTT.

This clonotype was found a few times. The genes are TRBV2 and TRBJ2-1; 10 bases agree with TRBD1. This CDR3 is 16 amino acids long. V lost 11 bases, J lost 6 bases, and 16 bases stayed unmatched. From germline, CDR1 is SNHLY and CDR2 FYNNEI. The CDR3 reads CARSGTGEYRGNEQFF. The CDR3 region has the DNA TGTGCCCGCTCCGGGACAGGGGAATATCGAGGCAATGAGCAGTTCTTC.

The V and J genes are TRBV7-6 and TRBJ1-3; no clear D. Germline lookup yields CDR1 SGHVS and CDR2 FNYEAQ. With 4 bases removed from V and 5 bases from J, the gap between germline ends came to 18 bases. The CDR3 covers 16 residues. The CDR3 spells CASSCPRGIARNTIYF. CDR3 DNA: TGTGCCAGCAGCTGCCCGCGGGGTATAGCTAGAAACACCATATATTTT.

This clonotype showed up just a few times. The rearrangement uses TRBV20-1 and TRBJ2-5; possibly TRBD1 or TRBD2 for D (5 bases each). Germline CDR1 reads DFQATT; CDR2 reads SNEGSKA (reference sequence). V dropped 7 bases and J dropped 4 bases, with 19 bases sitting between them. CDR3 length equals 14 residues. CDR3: CSGTSRGPGETQYF. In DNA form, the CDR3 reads TGCAGTGGGACGAGCCGGGGCCCGGGAGAGACCCAGTACTTC.

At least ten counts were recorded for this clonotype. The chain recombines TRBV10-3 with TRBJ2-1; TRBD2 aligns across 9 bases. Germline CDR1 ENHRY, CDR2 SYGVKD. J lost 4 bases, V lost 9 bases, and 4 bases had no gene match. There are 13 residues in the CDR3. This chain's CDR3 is CAMSSGIYNEQFF. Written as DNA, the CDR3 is TGTGCCATGTCTAGCGGGATTTACAATGAGCAGTTCTTC.

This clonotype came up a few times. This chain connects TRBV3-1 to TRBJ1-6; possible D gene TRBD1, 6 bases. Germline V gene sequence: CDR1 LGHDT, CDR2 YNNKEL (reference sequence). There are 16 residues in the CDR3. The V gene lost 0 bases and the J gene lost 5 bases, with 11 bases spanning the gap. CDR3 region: CASSQDAGADNSPLHF. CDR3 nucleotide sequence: TGTGCCAGCAGCCAAGACGCGGGGGCGGATAATTCACCCCTCCACTTT.

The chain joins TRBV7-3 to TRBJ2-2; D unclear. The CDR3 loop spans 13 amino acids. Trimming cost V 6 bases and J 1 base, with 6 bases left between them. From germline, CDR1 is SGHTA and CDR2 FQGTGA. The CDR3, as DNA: TGTGCCAGCAGGAACTTGAACACCGGGGAGCTGTTTTTT. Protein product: CASRNLNTGELFF.

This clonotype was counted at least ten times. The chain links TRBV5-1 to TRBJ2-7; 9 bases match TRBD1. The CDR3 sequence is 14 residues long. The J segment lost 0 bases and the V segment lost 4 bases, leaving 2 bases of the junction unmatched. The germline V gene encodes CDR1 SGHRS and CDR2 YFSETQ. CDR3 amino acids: CASSMGQGSYEQYF. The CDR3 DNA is TGCGCCAGCAGCATGGGACAGGGCTCCTACGAGCAGTACTTC.

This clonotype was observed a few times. CDR3 residues: CASTPTGESNYGYTF. CDR3 sequence (DNA): TGTGCCAGCACCCCGACAGGGGAATCGAACTATGGCTACACCTTC. The rearrangement links TRBV7-2 to TRBJ1-2; TRBD1 agrees at 8 bases. Looked up from germline, CDR1 is SGHTA and CDR2 is FQGNSA. The V and J ends lost 7 bases and 2 bases, in that order; junction bases with no gene match: 9. This CDR3 region has 15 residues.

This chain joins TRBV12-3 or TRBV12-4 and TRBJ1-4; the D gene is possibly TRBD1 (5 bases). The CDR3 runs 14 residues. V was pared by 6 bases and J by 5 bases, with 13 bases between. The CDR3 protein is CASSPTGWNEKLFF. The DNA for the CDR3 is TGTGCCAGCAGCCCTACAGGCTGGAATGAAAAACTGTTTTTT.

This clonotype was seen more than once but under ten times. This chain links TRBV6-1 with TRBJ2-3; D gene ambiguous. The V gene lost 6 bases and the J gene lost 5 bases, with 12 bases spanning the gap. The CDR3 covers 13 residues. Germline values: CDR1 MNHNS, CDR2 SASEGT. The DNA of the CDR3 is TGTGCCAGCAGAGACCGGGTGCTAGATACGCAGTATTTT. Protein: CASRDRVLDTQYF.

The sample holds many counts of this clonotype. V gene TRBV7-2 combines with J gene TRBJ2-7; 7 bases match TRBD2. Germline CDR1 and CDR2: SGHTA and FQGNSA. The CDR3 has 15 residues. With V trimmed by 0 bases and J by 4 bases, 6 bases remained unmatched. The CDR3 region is CASSLAGGVGYEQYF. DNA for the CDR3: TGTGCCAGCAGCTTAGCGGGGGGGGTCGGGTACGAGCAGTACTTC.

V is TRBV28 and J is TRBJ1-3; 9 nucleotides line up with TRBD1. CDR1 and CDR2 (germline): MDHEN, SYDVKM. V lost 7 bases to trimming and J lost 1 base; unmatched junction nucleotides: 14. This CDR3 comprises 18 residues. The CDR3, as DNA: TGTGCCAGCACCGCTGACCAGGACAGGGGATCGTCTGGAAACACCATATATTTT. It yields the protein CASTADQDRGSSGNTIYF.

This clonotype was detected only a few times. CDR3 coding DNA: TGTGCCAGCAGCTTAGGGTCGATAGGCTACGAGCAGTACTTC. Translating gives CASSLGSIGYEQYF. The gene calls are TRBV7-2 and TRBJ2-7; no firm D call. The CDR3 sequence is 14 residues long. Germline V gene data show CDR1 as SGHTA and CDR2 as FQGNSA. Trimming took off 1 base at V and 3 bases at J, with 10 bases between the two ends.

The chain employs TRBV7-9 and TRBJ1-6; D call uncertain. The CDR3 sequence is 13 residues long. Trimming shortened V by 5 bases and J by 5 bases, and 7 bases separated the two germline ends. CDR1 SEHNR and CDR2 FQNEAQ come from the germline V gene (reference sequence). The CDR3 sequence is CASSARHNSPLHF. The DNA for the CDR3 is TGTGCCAGCAGCGCCCGGCATAATTCACCCCTCCACTTT.

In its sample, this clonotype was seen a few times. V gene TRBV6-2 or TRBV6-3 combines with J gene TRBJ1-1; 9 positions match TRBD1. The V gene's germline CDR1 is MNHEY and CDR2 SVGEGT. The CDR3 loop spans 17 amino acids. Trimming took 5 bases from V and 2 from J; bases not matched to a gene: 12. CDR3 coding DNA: TGTGCCAGCAGTCCCCAGGACAGGGGACTTCGTAACACTGAAGCTTTCTTT. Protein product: CASSPQDRGLRNTEAFF.

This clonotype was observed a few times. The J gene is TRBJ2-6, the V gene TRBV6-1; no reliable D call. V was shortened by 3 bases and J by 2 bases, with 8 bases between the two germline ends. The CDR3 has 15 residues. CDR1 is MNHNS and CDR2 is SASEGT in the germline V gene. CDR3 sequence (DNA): TGTGCCAGCAGTGATGGGCATACTGGGGCCAACGTCCTGACTTTC. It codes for CASSDGHTGANVLTF.